The next 29 T cell receptor beta chains were all read from a single sample in a study of graft-versus-host responses after intestinal transplantation. Repertoires were generated with immunoSEQ multiplex PCR, while TCRdb's copy carries only in-frame clones and drops some. Of about 47,000 clones listed, 90% to 95% are singletons. The material was PBMCs, obtained approximately 740 days after a first intestinal transplant, on the day of a second. These receptors were taken from a human patient who received an intestinal transplant, so some T cells may come from the graft donor.

This clone appeared a single time. The chain's CDR3 is CASSARVGSRNQPQHF. CDR3 in DNA: TGTGCCAGCAGTGCCAGGGTGGGTAGTCGCAATCAGCCCCAGCATTTT. This rearrangement joins TRBV6-4 to TRBJ1-5; D perhaps matches TRBD1 (5 bases). The CDR3 covers 16 residues. Germline V CDR1 and CDR2: MRHNA, SNTAGT. V dropped 4 bases and J dropped 2 bases, with 15 bases sitting between them.

The rearrangement uses TRBV6-1 and TRBJ1-1; unclear D gene. This CDR3 has 14 residues. V was pared by 5 bases and J by 4 bases, with 14 bases between. Germline V gene sequence: CDR1 MNHNS, CDR2 SASEGT. CDR3 loop: CASSSPDLSTEAFF. CDR3 DNA sequence: TGTGCCAGCAGTAGTCCGGACCTGAGCACTGAAGCTTTCTTT.

This rearrangement joins TRBV28 to TRBJ2-5; no clear D. TRBJ2-7 explains the end of the DNA better; the J call may be wrong. The CDR3 consists of 16 residues. CDR1 and CDR2 (germline): MDHEN, SYDVKM. CDR3 coding DNA: TGTGCCAGCAGTTTCCCGTCAAGGATCCGACGCTACGAGCAGTACTTC. It encodes CASSFPSRIRRYEQYF.

The rearrangement joins TRBV9 to TRBJ1-1; D is unresolved. This CDR3 has 15 amino acids. Germline V gene data show CDR1 as SGDLS and CDR2 as YYNGEE. V lost 0 bases and J 0 bases, leaving 9 bases between the germline ends. DNA for the CDR3: TGTGCCAGCAGCGTAGATATGGGGATGAACACTGAAGCTTTCTTT. Amino acids: CASSVDMGMNTEAFF. Together with reference TRBV9 and TRBJ1-1, the CDR3 gives the full variable domain: DSGVTQTPKHLITATGQRVTLRCSPRSGDLSVYWYQQSLDQGLQFLIQYYNGEERAKGNILERFSAQQFPDLHSELNLSSLELGDSALYFCASSVDMGMNTEAFFGQGTRLTVV.

Of note for this clone: The same CDR3 also results from other DNA sequences found in this sample. The chain uses TRBV29-1 and TRBJ2-3, with a possible D match to TRBD2 (5 bases). With 4 bases removed from V and 4 bases from J, the gap between germline ends came to 12 bases. The CDR3 has 13 amino acids. Germline lookup yields CDR1 SQVTM and CDR2 ANQGSEA. CDR3 DNA: TGCAGCGTTGTCGGGGATATCGCAGATACGCAGTATTTT. This encodes CSVVGDIADTQYF.

The rearrangement uses TRBV6-1 and TRBJ2-5, with 7 bases fitting TRBD1. Germline assignment: CDR1 MNHNS and CDR2 SASEGT. The V and J ends lost 6 bases and 10 bases, in that order; junction bases with no gene match: 11. The CDR3 runs 13 residues. DNA for the CDR3: TGTGCCAGCAGGCGACAGGGAGAAGTAGGCCAGTACTTC. Its protein is CASRRQGEVGQYF.

As DNA, the CDR3 is TGCGCCAGCAGCCTATTCCCCGGACAGTCCTACGAGCAGTACTTC. Translation gives CASSLFPGQSYEQYF. V and J are TRBV4-1 and TRBJ2-7; possibly TRBD1 for D (6 bases). The length of the CDR3 is 15 residues. The V and J ends lost 4 bases and 1 base respectively, with 14 bases between them. CDR1 is MGHRA, CDR2 YSYEKL, per germline.

The chain joins TRBV27 to TRBJ2-7, with D tentatively TRBD1 (6 bases). Trimming took off 0 bases at V and 4 bases at J, with 13 bases between the two ends. The CDR3 has 15 residues. The germline V gene encodes CDR1 MNHEY and CDR2 SMNVEV (reference sequence). Written as DNA, the CDR3 is TGTGCCAGCAGTTTATCGGGGGCTGACAGTTACGAGCAGTACTTC. It translates to CASSLSGADSYEQYF.

The chain links TRBV9 to TRBJ1-2; 7 nucleotides agree with TRBD1. Germline CDR1 is SGDLS and CDR2 is YYNGEE. This CDR3 spans 15 amino acids. Losses at the gene ends were 0 bases for V and 4 bases for J; bases not matched to a gene: 6. Written as DNA, the CDR3 is TGTGCCAGCAGCGTAGGACAGGGCGTTACCTATGGCTACACCTTC. Its protein product is CASSVGQGVTYGYTF.

This chain joins TRBV27 and TRBJ2-4; maybe TRBD1 (6 bases). V lost 3 bases and J lost 7, with 13 bases in between. Germline lookup yields CDR1 MNHEY and CDR2 SMNVEV (reference sequence). CDR3 size: 14 residues. The CDR3 reads CASSFRQGINIQYF. The CDR3, as DNA: TGTGCCAGCAGTTTTCGCCAGGGGATCAACATTCAGTACTTC.

V usage is TRBV6-1 and J usage is TRBJ2-5; D is ambiguous. The CDR3 loop spans 13 amino acids. CDR1 MNHNS and CDR2 SASEGT come from the germline V gene. The ends were cut back, 5 bases at V and 5 bases at J, with 12 bases in the middle. The CDR3 here is CASSPGRSETQYF. The DNA for the CDR3 is TGTGCCAGCAGTCCCGGGCGATCGGAGACCCAGTACTTC.

The CDR3 sequence is CASTKGYSNQPQHF. Here the CDR3 DNA reads TGTGCCAGCACCAAGGGGTATAGCAATCAGCCCCAGCATTTT. The J gene is TRBJ1-5, the V gene TRBV6-1, with a possible D match to TRBD1 (5 bases). CDR1 is MNHNS, CDR2 SASEGT, per germline. Trimming shortened V by 7 bases and J by 0 bases, and 10 bases separated the two germline ends. This CDR3 has 14 residues.

As DNA, the CDR3 is TGTGCCAGCAGTCTAGGACAGGGAGTTTCCAAAAACATTCAGTACTTC. Its protein product is CASSLGQGVSKNIQYF. The chain uses TRBV5-8 and TRBJ2-4; 8 bases align to TRBD1. Germline V gene lookup returns CDR1 SGHTS and CDR2 YDEGEE. The CDR3 loop spans 16 amino acids. J lost 2 bases, V lost 5 bases, and 9 bases had no gene match. The full variable domain, completed using reference TRBV5-8 and TRBJ2-4, is EAGVTQSPTHLIKTRGQQATLRCSPISGHTSVYWYQQALGLGLQFLLWYDEGEERNRGNFPPRFSGRQFPNYSSELNVNALELEDSALYLCASSLGQGVSKNIQYFGAGTRLSVL.

The chain recombines TRBV28 with TRBJ1-4, with a weak D call TRBD1 (6 bases). CDR3 length: 13 amino acids. Trimming left V 3 bases short and J 10 bases short, with 12 bases between. Germline V gene sequence: CDR1 MDHEN, CDR2 SYDVKM. In DNA form, the CDR3 reads TGTGCCAGCAGTTTGGGGACATCGGGAAAACTGTTTTTT. Protein product: CASSLGTSGKLFF.

The sample holds a few counts of this clone. This rearrangement joins TRBV19 to TRBJ1-1; 9 bases line up with TRBD1. The CDR3 covers 12 residues. Germline CDR1 LNHDA, CDR2 SQIVND (reference sequence). The ends lost 3 bases at V and 7 bases at J; junction bases unmatched: 0. This CDR3 reads CASSMGQGEAFF. CDR3 in DNA: TGTGCCAGTAGTATGGGACAGGGTGAAGCTTTCTTT.

This chain links TRBV2 with TRBJ2-2; weak D call: TRBD1 (6 bases). V was cut by 7 bases and J by 4 bases, with 16 bases left in between. CDR1 is SNHLY, CDR2 FYNNEI, per germline. The CDR3 runs 15 residues. DNA of the CDR3: TGTGCCAGCACCTGGGTCCAGGGGAGCACCGGGGAGCTGTTTTTT. Its translation: CASTWVQGSTGELFF.

This chain joins TRBV27 and TRBJ2-3; the match to TRBD2 covers 10 bases. J gave up 5 bases and V 6 bases, and 5 bases lay outside the gene matches. Per the germline V gene, CDR1 is MNHEY and CDR2 is SMNVEV (reference sequence). This CDR3 contains 14 residues. The chain's CDR3 is CASSYLAGEDTQYF. In nucleotides, the CDR3 is TGTGCCAGCAGCTACCTAGCGGGAGAAGATACGCAGTATTTT.

The chain combines TRBV6-5 with TRBJ1-5; unclear D gene. V was shortened by 5 bases and J by 2 bases, with 13 bases between the two germline ends. The CDR3 covers 15 residues. Looked up from germline, CDR1 is MNHEY and CDR2 is SVGAGI. The CDR3 reads CASSLGVDGNQPQHF. As DNA, the CDR3 is TGTGCCAGCAGTCTTGGAGTGGATGGCAATCAGCCCCAGCATTTT.

The chain uses TRBV6-5 and TRBJ1-3; no firm D call. V was shortened by 6 bases and J by 4 bases, with 10 bases between the two germline ends. This CDR3 has 13 residues. The germline gives CDR1 MNHEY, CDR2 SVGAGI. This CDR3 reads CASRPVGGNTIYF. The CDR3 DNA reads as TGTGCCAGCAGACCGGTAGGGGGAAACACCATATATTTT.

The CDR3 bases are TGTGCCAGCAGTCTAAATCCGGGACGGGCGGACTATGGCTACACCTTC. Amino acids: CASSLNPGRADYGYTF. The chain combines TRBV5-8 with TRBJ1-2; tentatively, D is TRBD1 (5 bases). Trimming left V 5 bases short and J 3 bases short, with 20 bases between. Germline V gene data show CDR1 as SGHTS and CDR2 as YDEGEE. This CDR3 contains 16 residues.

This CDR3 reads CASSLTSNPGSEAFF. CDR3 coding DNA: TGTGCCAGCAGCTTAACATCGAACCCAGGTTCTGAAGCTTTCTTT. The rearrangement joins TRBV7-3 to TRBJ1-1; D gene uncertain. Trimming removed 0 bases from V and 6 bases from J, with 14 bases in between. Per germline, CDR1 SGHTA and CDR2 FQGTGA. The CDR3 extends over 15 amino acids. The complete variable domain, with remaining parts taken from reference TRBV7-3 and TRBJ1-1, reads GAGVSQTPSNKVTEKGKYVELRCDPISGHTALYWYRQSLGQGPEFLIYFQGTGAADDSGLPNDRFFAVRPEGSVSTLKIQRTERGDSAVYLCASSLTSNPGSEAFFGQGTRLTVV.

This clone occurred once. V is TRBV11-2 and J is TRBJ2-7; tentatively, D is TRBD1 or TRBD2 (5 bases each). Between the trimmed V and J ends, which lost 4 bases and 11 bases, there was a span of 15 bases. CDR1 is SGHAT and CDR2 is FQNNGV in the germline V gene. The CDR3 is made up of 12 amino acids. The CDR3 nucleotides read TGTGCCAGCAGCTGGGACCGAGGGATGGAGTACTTC. Translation gives CASSWDRGMEYF.

The V call is TRBV4-1, the J call TRBJ2-4, with 9 bases identical to TRBD1. V dropped 1 base and J dropped 6; count of bases not matched to a gene: 7. The CDR3 totals 16 residues. CDR1 and CDR2 from the germline V gene are MGHRA and YSYEKL. The CDR3 coding sequence is TGCGCCAGCAGCCAAGGAGGGCTGGGACAGGGAAACATTCAGTACTTC. It translates to CASSQGGLGQGNIQYF.

In its sample, this clone was seen once. DNA for the CDR3: TGTGCCAGCAGCCCCCGGGACTGGGCTATGAATGAGCAGTTCTTC. Its protein product is CASSPRDWAMNEQFF. This chain connects TRBV7-9 to TRBJ2-1; possibly TRBD2 for D (6 bases). From germline, CDR1 is SEHNR and CDR2 FQNEAQ (reference sequence). V was trimmed by 5 bases and J by 7 bases, leaving 18 bases between them. This CDR3 contains 15 residues.

V and J are TRBV5-8 and TRBJ1-2; D gene unclear. CDR3 length equals 14 residues. Germline V gene sequence: CDR1 SGHTS, CDR2 YDEGEE. With 7 bases removed from V and 4 bases from J, the gap between germline ends came to 17 bases. The CDR3 DNA reads as TGTGCCAGCGGGCGGGCAGGCTCATCCTATGGCTACACCTTC. Translation: CASGRAGSSYGYTF.

The chain employs TRBV4-1 and TRBJ2-3; no clear D. Germline V lookup: CDR1 MGHRA, CDR2 YSYEKL. The CDR3 consists of 14 residues. V was clipped by 0 bases and J by 3 bases, with 7 bases between them. As DNA, the CDR3 is TGCGCCAGCAGCCAAGATTCCCAGACAGATACGCAGTATTTT. Encoded protein: CASSQDSQTDTQYF.

V is TRBV14 and J is TRBJ2-3; weak D call: TRBD2 (6 bases). The CDR3 has 14 residues. Germline lookup yields CDR1 SGHDN and CDR2 FVKESK. Trimming stripped 0 bases from V and 9 bases from J, with 13 bases between. CDR3 in amino acids: CASSQDVGTLTQYF. The DNA of the CDR3 is TGTGCCAGCAGCCAAGATGTGGGGACTTTAACGCAGTATTTT.

The chain joins TRBV5-4 to TRBJ1-2; TRBD1 might be the D (5 bases). There are 19 residues in the CDR3. With 0 bases removed from V and 7 bases from J, the gap between germline ends came to 28 bases. Germline CDR1 and CDR2: SGHNT and YYREEE (reference sequence). The CDR3 DNA reads TGTGCCAGCAGCTTGGATGGATACTTGCAGGGCCCCCAGGCTGGTGGCTACACCTTC. Translation gives CASSLDGYLQGPQAGGYTF.

The V call is TRBV7-9, the J call TRBJ2-1, with 10 bases that match TRBD2. The CDR3 contains 16 residues. With 1 base clipped from V and 12 bases from J, the junction kept 12 bases outside the gene matches. The germline V gene encodes CDR1 SEHNR and CDR2 FQNEAQ (reference sequence). The CDR3 nucleotides are TGTGCCAGCAGCTTAGGGGGGACTAGCGTACAATTGACGCAGTTCTTC. Translating it yields CASSLGGTSVQLTQFF.